The 6 T cell receptor beta chains in this list originate from one sample, sequenced in a study of T cell repertoires in cytomegalovirus infection. Each CDR3 protein is one row after TCRdb ran MiXCR on the reads. Among more than 150,000 distinct CDR3 sequences listed, about 15% were seen once. The sequenced sample consisted of CD8+ T cells from PBMCs. Every receptor here comes from a human donor in good health (CMV status not recorded). Some clones in this sample may be carry-over from other donors' samples.

Concerning this clonotype itself: The junction does not match germline at one end; this may be a read error. V gene TRBV20-1 combines with J gene TRBJ2-7; D is undetermined. This CDR3 is 13 amino acids long. Germline CDR1 reads DFQATT; CDR2 reads SNEGSKA (reference sequence). In DNA form, the CDR3 reads TGCAGTGCTAGCCCGGTGGGGATCTACGAGCAGTACTTT. It translates to CSASPVGIYEQYF.

The chain recombines TRBV7-8 with TRBJ2-5, with no clear D. Trimming took 2 bases from V and 1 from J, leaving 8 bases between them. The CDR3 has 14 amino acids. Germline CDR1 reads SGHVS; CDR2 reads FQNEAQ. The CDR3 coding sequence is TGTGCCAGCAGCTTAAGGGTACCCCAAGAGACCCAGTACTTC. Translation: CASSLRVPQETQYF.

This clonotype was picked up a small number of times. The rearrangement links TRBV6-5 to TRBJ1-5; D is undetermined. Trimming removed 4 bases at V and 5 bases at J, with 12 bases between. CDR1 is MNHEY and CDR2 is SVGAGI in the germline V gene. The CDR3 is 14 residues long. CDR3 loop: CASSSMHNHQPQHF. DNA of the CDR3: TGTGCCAGCAGTTCTATGCACAACCATCAGCCCCAGCATTTT.

The chain employs TRBV20-1 and TRBJ2-7; 11 bases are a match to TRBD2. The CDR3 covers 14 residues. Germline values: CDR1 DFQATT, CDR2 SNEGSKA (reference sequence). V trimming: 6 bases; J trimming: 2 bases; junction bases outside the gene matches: 6. CDR3 region: CSATSGGVTYEQYF. Written as DNA, the CDR3 is TGCAGTGCAACTAGCGGGGGTGTTACCTACGAGCAGTACTTC.

This rearrangement joins TRBV6-6 to TRBJ2-1, with 8 bases aligning to TRBD2. CDR3 size: 16 residues. CDR1 is MNHNY and CDR2 is SVGAGI in the germline V gene (reference sequence). V dropped 0 bases and J dropped 4; count of bases not matched to a gene: 5. Here the CDR3 reads CASSYSKERGYNEQFF. The CDR3 DNA reads as TGTGCCAGCAGTTACTCCAAGGAGCGGGGGTACAATGAGCAGTTCTTC.

The V call is TRBV5-1, the J call TRBJ1-1; D might be TRBD1 (5 bases). CDR1 is SGHRS and CDR2 is YFSETQ in the germline V gene. V was trimmed by 1 base and J by 3 bases, leaving 19 bases between them. The CDR3 has 17 amino acids. CDR3 nucleotides: TGCGCCAGCAGCTTGCGGTCTGCAGGGTTGGTGGACACTGAAGCTTTCTTT. Its protein is CASSLRSAGLVDTEAFF.